The 29 T cell receptor beta chains listed next were all sequenced from one sample in a study of siplizumab effects on memory and regulatory T cells. Assay: immunoSEQ multiplex PCR; the TCRdb copy retains only in-frame clones and omits some. The table includes some 96,000 clones, around 92% detected once. Sequenced: CD4+ T cells sorted from blood. The receptor source for this set is a human donor in good health.

The CDR3 nucleotides read TGCAGCGCCGTTCCCGGCCGGGACAGGGGAGCAGATACGCAGTATTTT. It is translated as CSAVPGRDRGADTQYF. The chain employs TRBV29-1 and TRBJ2-3; TRBD1 aligns across 10 bases. Germline CDR1 SQVTM, CDR2 ANQGSEA. The junction had 14 bases not matched to a gene; V was cut back by 7 bases and J by 4 bases. The length of the CDR3 is 16 residues.

The chain combines TRBV10-2 with TRBJ2-3; TRBD2 matches at 12 bases. Germline CDR1 WSHSY, CDR2 SAAADI. V lost 5 bases and J lost 2; bases outside the gene matches: 5. The CDR3 spans 16 residues. This chain's CDR3 is CASSLTSGGATDTQYF. CDR3 in DNA: TGCGCCAGCAGTTTGACTAGCGGGGGAGCCACAGATACGCAGTATTTT.

This chain connects TRBV2 to TRBJ2-7; D unclear. With 7 bases removed from V and 6 bases from J, the gap between germline ends came to 19 bases. Germline-derived CDR1 and CDR2 are SNHLY and FYNNEI. CDR3 size: 14 residues. CDR3: CASILHGSPGEQYF. CDR3 bases: TGTGCCAGCATCTTACACGGATCTCCTGGCGAGCAGTACTTC.

This clone was observed once. The rearrangement uses TRBV4-3 and TRBJ2-5, with D tentatively TRBD1 or TRBD2 (5 bases each). This CDR3 has 15 residues. The germline V gene encodes CDR1 LGHNA and CDR2 YSLEER. With 5 bases removed from V and 5 bases from J, the gap between germline ends came to 18 bases. The CDR3 DNA sequence: TGCGCCAGCAGCAAATCCGGGACCCCAGGGGAGACCCAGTACTTC. Translating gives CASSKSGTPGETQYF.

This clone was picked up one time. The chain carries TRBV4-1 and TRBJ2-6; the D is unclear. The CDR3 runs 16 residues. Trimming shortened V by 1 base and J by 0 bases, and 7 bases separated the two germline ends. The germline V gene has CDR1 MGHRA and CDR2 YSYEKL. CDR3 bases: TGCGCCAGCAGCCAAGGGATTCTCTCTGGGGCCAACGTCCTGACTTTC. Amino acids: CASSQGILSGANVLTF.

This clone was seen a single time. The chain employs TRBV4-2 and TRBJ2-7; D gene uncertain. The CDR3 totals 16 residues. V gave up 0 bases and J gave up 0 bases, with 12 bases separating them. Germline V lookup: CDR1 LGHNA, CDR2 YNFKEQ. CDR3 sequence: CASSQDVRAYSYEQYF. The CDR3 DNA sequence: TGTGCCAGCAGCCAAGATGTTCGGGCCTACTCCTACGAGCAGTACTTC.

This clone was counted a single time. The V gene is TRBV5-1, the J gene TRBJ1-1, with 8 bases identical to TRBD1. The V gene end was trimmed by 4 bases and the J gene end by 5 bases; junction bases not matched to a gene: 10. This CDR3 comprises 15 residues. Per the germline V gene, CDR1 is SGHRS and CDR2 is YFSETQ. CDR3 sequence: CASSPITGGETEAFF. The CDR3 DNA is TGCGCCAGCAGCCCTATAACAGGGGGGGAGACTGAAGCTTTCTTT.

The chain carries TRBV19 and TRBJ2-5, with D perhaps being TRBD1 or TRBD2 (6 bases each). Germline CDR1 and CDR2: LNHDA and SQIVND (reference sequence). The CDR3 runs to 18 residues. V lost 2 bases, J lost 2 bases, and 21 bases lay in between. CDR3 nucleotides: TGTGCCAGTAGTATATTGGGGGGCAATGCGGCGAGGCAAGAGACCCAGTACTTC. Protein sequence: CASSILGGNAARQETQYF.

This clone was seen just once. J is TRBJ2-3 and V is TRBV5-1; 9 nucleotides align to TRBD2. This CDR3 region has 15 residues. V was pared by 4 bases and J by 5 bases, with 8 bases of the junction left unmatched. Germline values: CDR1 SGHRS, CDR2 YFSETQ. CDR3 sequence reads: CASSIGSAGGDTQYF. CDR3 in DNA: TGCGCCAGCAGCATTGGATCAGCGGGGGGAGATACGCAGTATTTT.

The chain has TRBV6-4 and TRBJ2-3; TRBD2 agrees at 9 bases. This CDR3 region has 15 residues. Germline values: CDR1 MRHNA, CDR2 SNTAGT. With V trimmed by 3 bases and J by 5 bases, 6 bases remained unmatched. CDR3 bases: TGTGCCAGCAGTGAGTCAAGCGGGGGGAAAGATACGCAGTATTTT. Translation: CASSESSGGKDTQYF.

This chain joins TRBV11-2 and TRBJ1-2; TRBD1 aligns across 8 bases. Trimming cost V 5 bases and J 6 bases; bases outside gene matches: 5. This CDR3 region has 13 residues. Per the germline V gene, CDR1 is SGHAT and CDR2 is FQNNGV. Written as DNA, the CDR3 is TGTGCCAGCAGCCCTAGACAGGGGAATGGCTACACCTTC. Protein: CASSPRQGNGYTF. Drawing the rest from reference TRBV11-2 and TRBJ1-2, the complete variable domain is EAGVAQSPRYKIIEKRQSVAFWCNPISGHATLYWYQQILGQGPKLLIQFQNNGVVDDSQLPKDRFSAERLKGVDSTLKIQPAKLEDSAVYLCASSPRQGNGYTFGSGTRLTVV.

This chain connects TRBV9 to TRBJ2-1; 7 bases match TRBD2. From germline, CDR1 is SGDLS and CDR2 YYNGEE. The CDR3 contains 14 residues. J was trimmed by 6 bases and V by 3 bases; bases with no gene match: 6. The chain's CDR3 is CASSESGVGNEQFF. Here the CDR3 DNA reads TGTGCCAGCAGCGAAAGCGGGGTTGGCAATGAGCAGTTCTTC.

This chain links TRBV4-2 with TRBJ2-5; 12 bases align to TRBD2. Losses at the gene ends were 1 base for V and 4 bases for J; bases not matched to a gene: 13. Per the germline V gene, CDR1 is LGHNA and CDR2 is YNFKEQ. The CDR3 covers 19 residues. The CDR3 nucleotides read TGTGCCAGCAGCCAAGTGTCAGGGGCTAGCGGGGGGGCACGAGAGACCCAGTACTTC. Encoded protein: CASSQVSGASGGARETQYF.

The rearrangement uses TRBV28 and TRBJ1-1, with 11 bases that match TRBD1. The junction had 7 bases not matched to a gene; V was cut back by 8 bases and J by 11 bases. Germline V gives CDR1 MDHEN, CDR2 SYDVKM. The CDR3 has 12 amino acids. CDR3 loop: CASLGQGARAFF. For the CDR3, the DNA is TGTGCCAGCCTCGGACAGGGGGCTCGGGCTTTCTTT. The full variable domain, rest sourced from reference TRBV28 and TRBJ1-1, is DVKVTQSSRYLVKRTGEKVFLECVQDMDHENMFWYRQDPGLGLRLIYFSYDVKMKEKGDIPEGYSVSREKKERFSLILESASTNQTSMYLCASLGQGARAFFGQGTRLTVV.

V usage is TRBV19 and J usage is TRBJ2-7, with D possibly being TRBD1 (5 bases). V lost 5 bases to trimming and J lost 1 base, with 15 bases between them. The CDR3 is made up of 15 amino acids. Per the germline V gene, CDR1 is LNHDA and CDR2 is SQIVND (reference sequence). DNA of the CDR3: TGTGCCAGTAGTGTGAGGACACAACCGTCCTACGAGCAGTACTTC. This sequence encodes CASSVRTQPSYEQYF. Full variable domain (outside the CDR3, taken from reference TRBV19 and TRBJ2-7): DGGITQSPKYLFRKEGQNVTLSCEQNLNHDAMYWYRQDPGQGLRLIYYSQIVNDFQKGDIAEGYSVSREKKESFPLTVTSAQKNPTAFYLCASSVRTQPSYEQYFGPGTRLTVT.

The chain couples TRBV10-3 to TRBJ1-1; TRBD1 is a possible D gene (5 bases). V lost 8 bases, J lost 0 bases, and 13 bases lay in between. Germline V gene lookup returns CDR1 ENHRY and CDR2 SYGVKD. The CDR3 length is 14 residues. The CDR3 reads CAIGTGLMNTEAFF. The CDR3 bases are TGTGCCATCGGAACAGGCCTTATGAACACTGAAGCTTTCTTT.

The genes are TRBV4-1 and TRBJ2-3, with 8 bases that match TRBD2. Germline values: CDR1 MGHRA, CDR2 YSYEKL. This CDR3 is built from 15 residues. J was trimmed by 4 bases and V by 2 bases; bases with no gene match: 5. The CDR3 DNA sequence: TGCGCCAGCAGCCAACATGGACTAGCCGCAGATACGCAGTATTTT. It encodes CASSQHGLAADTQYF.

This sequence joins TRBV11-2 and TRBJ2-6; D gene uncertain. V was shortened by 0 bases and J by 0 bases, with 3 bases between the two germline ends. Germline V lookup: CDR1 SGHAT, CDR2 FQNNGV. This CDR3 has 15 residues. Written as DNA, the CDR3 is TGTGCCAGCAGCTTAGACCTCTCTGGGGCCAACGTCCTGACTTTC. Translation gives CASSLDLSGANVLTF.

The genes are TRBV19 and TRBJ2-7; D might be TRBD1 (6 bases). V was cut by 5 bases and J by 3 bases, with 8 bases left in between. The V gene's germline CDR1 is LNHDA and CDR2 SQIVND (reference sequence). The CDR3 has 12 amino acids. The DNA of the CDR3 is TGTGCCAGTAGTTGGGACAACTACGAGCAGTACTTC. Amino acid sequence: CASSWDNYEQYF.

CDR3 bases: TGCGCCAGCAGCTTGGGACGGGTGTCAGAGACCCAGTACTTC. As protein: CASSLGRVSETQYF. The chain recombines TRBV5-1 with TRBJ2-5; unclear D gene. The CDR3 is made up of 14 amino acids. From germline, CDR1 is SGHRS and CDR2 YFSETQ. The ends were cut back, 0 bases at V and 4 bases at J, with 10 bases in the middle.

The V gene is TRBV11-3, the J gene TRBJ2-2, with D uncertain. Per germline, CDR1 SGHNT and CDR2 YENEEA. The CDR3 totals 17 residues. The germline V and J ends were trimmed by 1 base and 3 bases, with 15 bases remaining between them. CDR3 coding DNA: TGTGCCAGCAGCTTAGGGGGTATATTGAAGGACACCGGGGAGCTGTTTTTT. This encodes CASSLGGILKDTGELFF.

The chain joins TRBV7-8 to TRBJ2-7; D not certain. This CDR3 region has 12 residues. V shed 1 base and J shed 7 bases, with 8 bases lying between them. Per the germline V gene, CDR1 is SGHVS and CDR2 is FQNEAQ. For the CDR3, the DNA is TGTGCCAGCAGCTTAGTGAGTGGTGAGCAGTACTTC. The encoded protein is CASSLVSGEQYF.

V and J are TRBV11-3 and TRBJ2-1, with D uncertain. This CDR3 is built from 13 residues. Germline CDR1 is SGHNT and CDR2 is YENEEA. With 0 bases removed from V and 6 bases from J, the gap between germline ends came to 6 bases. CDR3 protein: CASSLDSFNEQFF. The CDR3 DNA follows: TGTGCCAGCAGCTTAGACTCGTTCAATGAGCAGTTCTTC.

This clone was counted only a few times. The rearrangement links TRBV6-6 to TRBJ1-6; 9 bases align to TRBD1. Germline V gives CDR1 MNHNY, CDR2 SVGAGI (reference sequence). The CDR3 length is 15 residues. The V and J ends lost 2 bases and 9 bases, in that order; junction bases with no gene match: 5. The CDR3 DNA follows: TGTGCCAGCAGTTACGGGGGACAGGGTGGTTCACCCCTCCACTTT. Translation: CASSYGGQGGSPLHF.

The V call is TRBV2, the J call TRBJ1-6, with TRBD1 identical over 8 bases. CDR1 and CDR2 from the germline V gene are SNHLY and FYNNEI. J lost 15 bases, V lost 10 bases, and 11 bases had no gene match. The CDR3 is 12 amino acids. The CDR3 region is CATSSTGGLLHF. DNA for the CDR3: TGTGCCACCTCATCAACAGGGGGGCTCCTCCACTTT.

The table lists this clone with a count of one. The genes are TRBV12-5 and TRBJ1-1; tentative D call: TRBD1 (6 bases). Germline V gives CDR1 LGHNT, CDR2 FRNRAP. The ends were cut back, 1 base at V and 4 bases at J, with 19 bases in the middle. This CDR3 is built from 17 residues. DNA of the CDR3: TGTGCTAGTGGTTTGGCCTCCGGCACGACAGGAATCACTGAAGCTTTCTTT. Amino acids: CASGLASGTTGITEAFF.

This rearrangement joins TRBV27 to TRBJ1-2; D is unclear. This CDR3 has 13 amino acids. The germline V gene encodes CDR1 MNHEY and CDR2 SMNVEV (reference sequence). V was pared by 6 bases and J by 5 bases, with 13 bases between. DNA of the CDR3: TGTGCCAGCAGAAAGATAAACGGTTATGGCTACACCTTC. Protein: CASRKINGYGYTF.

This rearrangement joins TRBV29-1 to TRBJ2-3; D is uncertain. Germline assignment: CDR1 SQVTM and CDR2 ANQGSEA. Trimming left V 8 bases short and J 2 bases short, with 5 bases between. The CDR3 covers 10 residues. CDR3 DNA sequence: TGCAGCACCTCCACAGATACGCAGTATTTT. Amino acid sequence: CSTSTDTQYF.

The J gene is TRBJ2-3, the V gene TRBV4-1; D not resolved. The CDR3 consists of 12 residues. The germline V and J ends were trimmed by 4 bases and 3 bases, with 5 bases remaining between them. Per the germline V gene, CDR1 is MGHRA and CDR2 is YSYEKL. The CDR3 is CASSLGTDTQYF. CDR3 DNA sequence: TGCGCCAGCAGCCTGGGAACAGATACGCAGTATTTT.